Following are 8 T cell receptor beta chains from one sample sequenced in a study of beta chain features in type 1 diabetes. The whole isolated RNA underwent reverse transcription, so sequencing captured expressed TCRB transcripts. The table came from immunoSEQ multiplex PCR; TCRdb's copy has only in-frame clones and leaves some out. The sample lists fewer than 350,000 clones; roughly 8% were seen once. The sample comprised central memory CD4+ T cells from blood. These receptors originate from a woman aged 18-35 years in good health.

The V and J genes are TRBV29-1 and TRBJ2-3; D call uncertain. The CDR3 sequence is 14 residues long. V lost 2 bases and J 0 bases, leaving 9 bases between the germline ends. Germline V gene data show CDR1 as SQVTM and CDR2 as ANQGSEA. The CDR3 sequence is CSVEWSGSTDTQYF. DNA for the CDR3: TGCAGCGTTGAATGGTCAGGCAGCACAGATACGCAGTATTTT.

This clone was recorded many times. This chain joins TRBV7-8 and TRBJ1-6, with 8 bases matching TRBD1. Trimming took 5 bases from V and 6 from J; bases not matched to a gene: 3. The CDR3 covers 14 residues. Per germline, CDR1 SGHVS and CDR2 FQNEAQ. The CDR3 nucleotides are TGTGCCAGCAGCCCGGGACAGGTTAATTCACCCCTCCACTTT. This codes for CASSPGQVNSPLHF.

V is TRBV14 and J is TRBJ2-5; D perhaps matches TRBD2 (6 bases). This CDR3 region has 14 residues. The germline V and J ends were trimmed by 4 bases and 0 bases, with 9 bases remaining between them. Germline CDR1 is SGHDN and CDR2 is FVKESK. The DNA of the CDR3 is TGTGCCAGCAGCCCCCGGGGGTACCAAGAGACCCAGTACTTC. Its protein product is CASSPRGYQETQYF.

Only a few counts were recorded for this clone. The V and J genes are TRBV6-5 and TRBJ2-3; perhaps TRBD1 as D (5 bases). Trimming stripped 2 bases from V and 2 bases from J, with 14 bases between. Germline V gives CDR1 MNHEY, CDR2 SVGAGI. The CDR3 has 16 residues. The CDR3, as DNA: TGTGCCAGCAGTTACAGTACAGGACCTTACACAGATACGCAGTATTTT. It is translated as CASSYSTGPYTDTQYF.

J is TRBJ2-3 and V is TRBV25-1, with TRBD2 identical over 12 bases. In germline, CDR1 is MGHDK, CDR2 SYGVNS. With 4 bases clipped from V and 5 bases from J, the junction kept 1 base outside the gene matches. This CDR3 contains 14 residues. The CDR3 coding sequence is TGTGCCAGCAGTGGGGGACTAGCGGGAGATACGCAGTATTTT. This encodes CASSGGLAGDTQYF.

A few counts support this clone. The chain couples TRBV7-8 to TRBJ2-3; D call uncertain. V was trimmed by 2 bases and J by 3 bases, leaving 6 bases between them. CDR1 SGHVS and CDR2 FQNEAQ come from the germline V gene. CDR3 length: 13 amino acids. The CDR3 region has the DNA TGTGCCAGCAGCTTACCAGCGACAGATACGCAGTATTTT. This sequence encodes CASSLPATDTQYF.

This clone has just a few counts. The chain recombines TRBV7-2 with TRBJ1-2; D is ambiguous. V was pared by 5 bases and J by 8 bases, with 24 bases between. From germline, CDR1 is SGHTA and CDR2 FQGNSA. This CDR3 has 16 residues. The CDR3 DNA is TGTGCCAGCAGCATACATCGCCCCCGAACAGTCGGCGGCTACACCTTC. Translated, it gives CASSIHRPRTVGGYTF.

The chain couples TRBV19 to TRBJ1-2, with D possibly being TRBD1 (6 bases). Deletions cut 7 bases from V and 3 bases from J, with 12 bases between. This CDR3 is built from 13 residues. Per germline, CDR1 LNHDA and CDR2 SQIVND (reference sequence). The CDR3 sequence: CASTPDRYYGYTF. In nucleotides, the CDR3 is TGTGCCAGTACCCCCGACAGGTACTATGGCTACACCTTC.